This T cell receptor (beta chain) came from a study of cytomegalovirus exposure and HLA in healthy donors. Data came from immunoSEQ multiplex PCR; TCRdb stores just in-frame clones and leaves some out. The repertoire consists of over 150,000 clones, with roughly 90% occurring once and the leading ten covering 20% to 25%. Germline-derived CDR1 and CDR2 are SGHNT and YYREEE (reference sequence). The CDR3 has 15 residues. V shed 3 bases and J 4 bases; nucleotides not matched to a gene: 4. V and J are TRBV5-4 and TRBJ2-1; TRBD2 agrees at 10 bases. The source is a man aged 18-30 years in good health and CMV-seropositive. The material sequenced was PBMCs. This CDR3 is CASSYGTSAYNEQFF. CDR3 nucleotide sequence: TGTGCCAGCAGCTATGGGACTAGCGCTTACAATGAGCAGTTCTTC.